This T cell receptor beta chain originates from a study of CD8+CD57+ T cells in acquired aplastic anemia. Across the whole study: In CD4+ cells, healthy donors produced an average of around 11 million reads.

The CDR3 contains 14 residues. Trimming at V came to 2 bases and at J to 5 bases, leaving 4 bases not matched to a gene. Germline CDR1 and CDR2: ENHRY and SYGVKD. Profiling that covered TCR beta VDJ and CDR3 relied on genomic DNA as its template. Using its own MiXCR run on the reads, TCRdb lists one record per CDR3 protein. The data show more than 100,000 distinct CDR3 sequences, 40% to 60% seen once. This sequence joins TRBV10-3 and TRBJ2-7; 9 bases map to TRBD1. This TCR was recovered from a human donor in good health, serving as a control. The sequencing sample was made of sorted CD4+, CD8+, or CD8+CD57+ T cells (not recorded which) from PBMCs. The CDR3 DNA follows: TGTGCCATCAGTGAGGTGGACAGGGGCAACGAGCAGTACTTC. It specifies CAISEVDRGNEQYF.